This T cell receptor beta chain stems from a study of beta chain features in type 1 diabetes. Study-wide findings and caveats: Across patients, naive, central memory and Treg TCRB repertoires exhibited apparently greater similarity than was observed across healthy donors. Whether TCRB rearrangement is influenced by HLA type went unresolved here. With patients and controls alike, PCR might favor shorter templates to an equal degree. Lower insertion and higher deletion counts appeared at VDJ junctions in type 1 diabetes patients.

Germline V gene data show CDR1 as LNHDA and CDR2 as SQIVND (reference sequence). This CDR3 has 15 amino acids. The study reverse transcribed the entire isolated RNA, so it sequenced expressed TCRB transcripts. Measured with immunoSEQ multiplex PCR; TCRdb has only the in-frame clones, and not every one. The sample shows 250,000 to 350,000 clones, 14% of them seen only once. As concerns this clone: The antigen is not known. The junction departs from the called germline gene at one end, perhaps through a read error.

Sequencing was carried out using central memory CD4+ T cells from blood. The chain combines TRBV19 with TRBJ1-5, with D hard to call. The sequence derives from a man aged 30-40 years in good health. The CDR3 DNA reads TGTTCCAGTAGTAAGACCGGAATCACCAATCAGCCCCAGCATTTT. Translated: CSSSKTGITNQPQHF.